This paragraph covers one TCR beta chain sequence. Its antigen is unidentified. The sample is drawn from a study of T-cell memory formation after mild COVID-19. General study findings and limits: CD4/CD8 balance characterized clones contracting day 15 to 85, and CD4+ skew characterized later expanders. A second wave of clones peaked on day 37, and their SARS-CoV-2 specificity went unconfirmed. Mainly in CM and EM were contracting CD4+ clones; CD8+ were in EMRA.

After 5'RACE with constant-segment primers, TCR alpha and TCR beta cDNA libraries carrying sample barcodes and UMIs were obtained. TCRdb ran MiXCR on the 5' RACE reads and lists one entry per CDR3 protein. The data show just under 150,000 distinct CDR3 sequences, over 15% seen once. Material: PBMCs or a T cell subset sorted from them (not recorded which). The TCR sequence derives from an adult woman who had mild COVID-19 (a few samples of this study predate the infection). Cell type and time point are not known.

DNA of the CDR3: TGCGCCAGCAGCCAACCCGGGGAGGGTGAGCAGTTCTTC. This translates into CASSQPGEGEQFF. The gene calls are TRBV4-1 and TRBJ2-1, with 7 positions matching TRBD2. V was clipped by 2 bases and J by 9 bases; unmatched bases: 4. Germline CDR1 and CDR2: MGHRA and YSYEKL. CDR3 size: 13 residues.